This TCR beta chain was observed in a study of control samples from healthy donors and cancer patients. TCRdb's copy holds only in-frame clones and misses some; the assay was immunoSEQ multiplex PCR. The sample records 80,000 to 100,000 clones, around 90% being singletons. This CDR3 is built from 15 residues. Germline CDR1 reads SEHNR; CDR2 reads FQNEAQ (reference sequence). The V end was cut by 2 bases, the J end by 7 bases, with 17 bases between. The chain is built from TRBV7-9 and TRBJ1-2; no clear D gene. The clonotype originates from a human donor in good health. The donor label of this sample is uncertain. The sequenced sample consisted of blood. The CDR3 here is CASSLNSNRRFGYTF. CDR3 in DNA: TGTGCCAGCAGCTTAAATTCTAACCGGAGATTTGGCTACACCTTC.